Listed here is a single T cell receptor (beta chain). Its specificity is unknown. Genomic DNA acted as the template from which TCR beta VDJ combination and CDR3 sequence profiling were carried out. TCRdb processed the reads anew with MiXCR; each CDR3 protein has one entry. The sample holds roughly 190,000 distinct CDR3 sequences; more than 45% are singletons and the top ten take about 9.5%. The data stem from a study of CD8+CD57+ T cells in acquired aplastic anemia. Notes on the study in general: Patients and controls had in common 25 to 35 CD8+ CDR3 sequences. In CD8+ cells, Simpson's diversity showed no significant difference between patients and controls.

The patients chosen for sequencing had shown expansion of CD8+CD57+ cells (detected by flow cytometry). As a group, the patients uniformly had severe acquired aplastic anemia. Trimming removed 0 bases at V and 2 bases at J, with 9 bases between. This CDR3 contains 14 residues. In germline, CDR1 is SGHRS, CDR2 YFSETQ. The chain links TRBV5-1 to TRBJ2-7; no firm D call. The receptor was isolated from a human donor with aplastic anemia. Sequenced: sorted CD4+, CD8+, or CD8+CD57+ T cells (not recorded which) from PBMCs. The CDR3 DNA sequence: TGCGCCAGCAGCTTGGTCCTACCCCCCTACGAGCAGTACTTC. Translated, it gives CASSLVLPPYEQYF. The full variable domain, completed using reference TRBV5-1 and TRBJ2-7, is KAGVTQTPRYLIKTRGQQVTLSCSPISGHRSVSWYQQTPGQGLQFLFEYFSETQRNKGNFPGRFSGRQFSNSRSEMNVSTLELGDSALYLCASSLVLPPYEQYFGPGTRLTVT.